This TCR beta chain derives from a study of tumor T cells in aggressive B-cell lymphoma. From germline, CDR1 is SEHNR and CDR2 FQNEAQ (reference sequence). This CDR3 spans 16 amino acids. The V and J ends lost 4 bases and 3 bases, in that order; junction bases with no gene match: 7. The repertoire was sequenced with immunoSEQ multiplex PCR; TCRdb's copy has only in-frame clones and lacks some. The sample has several thousand clones, roughly 89% seen once. The receptor comes from an adult with diffuse large B cell lymphoma. The sequenced sample was tumor tissue. V gene TRBV7-9 combines with J gene TRBJ2-3; TRBD2 matches at 10 bases. Here the CDR3 DNA reads TGTGCCAGCAGCTCCCCGACTAGCGGGTTTACAGATACGCAGTATTTT. Protein sequence: CASSSPTSGFTDTQYF.